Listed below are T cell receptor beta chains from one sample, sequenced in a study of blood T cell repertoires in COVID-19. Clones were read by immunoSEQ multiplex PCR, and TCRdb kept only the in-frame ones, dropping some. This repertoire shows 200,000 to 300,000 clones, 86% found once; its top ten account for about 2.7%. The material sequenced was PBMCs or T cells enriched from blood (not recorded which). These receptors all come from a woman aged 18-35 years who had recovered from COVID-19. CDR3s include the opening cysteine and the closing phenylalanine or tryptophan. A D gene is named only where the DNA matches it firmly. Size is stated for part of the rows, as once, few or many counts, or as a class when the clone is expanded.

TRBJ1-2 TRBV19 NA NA TGTGCCAGTAGTATAGAGGGCGACTATGGCTACACCTTC CASSIEGDYGYTF
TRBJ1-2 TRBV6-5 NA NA TGTGCCAGCAGGTACAGGACAGTTCACTACACCTTC CASRYRTVHYTF
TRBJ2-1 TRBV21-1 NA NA TGTGCCAGCATCTTACCCGAACTAGTTTCGGACAATGAGCAGTTCTTC CASILPELVSDNEQFF
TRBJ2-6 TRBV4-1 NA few TGCGCCAGCAGCTCCGGGGTCACTGGGGCCAACGTCCTGACTTTC CASSSGVTGANVLTF
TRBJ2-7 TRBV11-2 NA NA TGTGCCAGCAGCAAGGGTGACTATTCCTACGAGCAGTACTTC CASSKGDYSYEQYF
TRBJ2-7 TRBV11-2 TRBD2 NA TGTGCCAGCAGCTCGGGACGACTAGCGGCTTACTACGAGCAGTACTTC CASSSGRLAAYYEQYF
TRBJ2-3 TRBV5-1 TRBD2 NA TGCGCCAGCAGCTTGGGGACTAGCGGGAGGGCCGCGTCCAAGGATACGCAGTATTTT CASSLGTSGRAASKDTQYF
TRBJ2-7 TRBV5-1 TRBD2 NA TGCGCCAGCAGCGGCGGGGCTAGCGGGAGGGAGTACTTC CASSGGASGREYF
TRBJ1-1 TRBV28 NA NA TGTGCCAGCAGCCTCCCAGGGAACACTGAAGCTTTCTTT CASSLPGNTEAFF
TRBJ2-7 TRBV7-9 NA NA TGTGCCAGCCGGGGTCAGACCTACGAGCAGTACTTC CASRGQTYEQYF
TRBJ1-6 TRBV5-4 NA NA TGTGCCAGCAGCTCGGCGACAGACCGTACTTCACCCCTCCACTTT CASSSATDRTSPLHF
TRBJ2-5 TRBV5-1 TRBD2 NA TGCGCCAGCAGCTTGGTGCCGGCTAGCGGGGGGGCCCGGGAGACCCAGTACTTC CASSLVPASGGARETQYF
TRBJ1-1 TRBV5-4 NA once TGTGCCAGCAGCCCTAACGGGAGGAACCCTGAAGCTTTCTTT CASSPNGRNPEAFF
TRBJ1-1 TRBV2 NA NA TGTGCCAGCAGCTCTTTGGGGAGGACTGAAGCTTTCTTT CASSSLGRTEAFF
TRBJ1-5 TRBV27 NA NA TGTGCCAGCAGTTGGGGGAGGGAAGGGCAGCCCCAGCATTTT CASSWGREGQPQHF
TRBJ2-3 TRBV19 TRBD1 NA TGTGCCAGTAGTATAGGGGGACAGGGAGCGGATACGCAGTATTTT CASSIGGQGADTQYF
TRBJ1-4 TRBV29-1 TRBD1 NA TGCAGCGCAAATGACAGGGAAACTAATGAAAAACTGTTTTTT CSANDRETNEKLFF
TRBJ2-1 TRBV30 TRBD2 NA TGTGCCTGGAGTCCCCCACGAGGACTAGCGGCTAACAATGAGCAGTTCTTC CAWSPPRGLAANNEQFF
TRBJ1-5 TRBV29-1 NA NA TGCAGCGTTGTGGAGGGGAGTGGAGGCAATCAGCCCCAGCATTTT CSVVEGSGGNQPQHF
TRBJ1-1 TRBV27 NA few TGTGCCAGCAGTTTTCAGAGACAGGTGAACACTGAAGCTTTCTTT CASSFQRQVNTEAFF
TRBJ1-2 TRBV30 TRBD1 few TGTGCCTGGGGGGACAGAAACTATGGCTACACCTTC CAWGDRNYGYTF
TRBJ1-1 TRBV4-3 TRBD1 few TGCGCCAGCAGCCAAGAGACAGGGAATGGACGTGAAGCTTTCTTT CASSQETGNGREAFF
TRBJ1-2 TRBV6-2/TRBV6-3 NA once TGTGCCAGCAGTTACCGGCAGAGGGCTCTCGGCTACACCTTC CASSYRQRALGYTF
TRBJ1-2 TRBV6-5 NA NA TGTGCCAGCAGTTACGGTTTTGCGGGAGAAGGCTACACCTTC CASSYGFAGEGYTF
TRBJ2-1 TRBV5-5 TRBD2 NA TGTGCCAGCAGCTTGGCTGCGGGGGGGATAATCTACAATGAGCAGTTCTTC CASSLAAGGIIYNEQFF
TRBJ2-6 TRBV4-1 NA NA TGCGCCAGCAGCACAACCCGGGGCTCTGGGGCCAACGTCCTGACTTTC CASSTTRGSGANVLTF
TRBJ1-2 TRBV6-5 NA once TGTGCCAGCAGTTACTGGGACTTCCCCTATGGCTACACCTTC CASSYWDFPYGYTF
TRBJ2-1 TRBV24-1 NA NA TGTGCCACCAGTGATTTGCAAGGAGCGGATGAGCAGTTCTTC CATSDLQGADEQFF
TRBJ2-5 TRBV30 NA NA TGTGCCTGGAGTGCGGACGGGAGAGATGGAGAGACCCAGTACTTC CAWSADGRDGETQYF
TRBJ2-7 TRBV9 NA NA TGTGCCAGCAGCGTCCGGGACTCACGGTCCTACGAGCAGTACTTC CASSVRDSRSYEQYF
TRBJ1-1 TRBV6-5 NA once TGTGCCAGCAGTAAACAGGGATTTAACACTGAAGCTTTCTTT CASSKQGFNTEAFF
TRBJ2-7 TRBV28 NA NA TGTGCCAGCAGTTTTTTTCGCGGTTCCTACGAGCAGTACTTC CASSFFRGSYEQYF
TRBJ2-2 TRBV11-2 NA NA TGTGCCAGCAGCTTAGCAGGGGAGACCGGGGAGCTGTTTTTT CASSLAGETGELFF
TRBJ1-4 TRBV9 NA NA TGTGCCAGCAGCGTAGGTGGGGGGACTAATGAAAAACTGTTTTTT CASSVGGGTNEKLFF
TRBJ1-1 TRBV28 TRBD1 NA TGTGCCAGCAAACTCCGGGGGTCCAGGGGGCGCACTGAAGCTTTCTTT CASKLRGSRGRTEAFF
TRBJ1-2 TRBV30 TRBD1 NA TGTGCCGGCTACGGACAGGGAACCTTTAACTATGGCTACACCTTC CAGYGQGTFNYGYTF
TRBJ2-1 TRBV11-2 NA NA TGTGCCAGCAGCCCGGAAAGTCTGTCAGCGCCCGATGAGCAGTTCTTC CASSPESLSAPDEQFF
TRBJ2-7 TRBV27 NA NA TGTGCCACCCGTGAGGGTAGGTCCTACGAGCAGTACTTC CATREGRSYEQYF
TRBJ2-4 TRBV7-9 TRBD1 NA TGTGCCAGCAGCCCCTACAGGGGATGGATAAACATTCAGTACTTC CASSPYRGWINIQYF
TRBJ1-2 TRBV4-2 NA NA TGTGCCAGCAGCCAAGAGGTAGCCTACTCTAACTATGGCTACACCTTC CASSQEVAYSNYGYTF
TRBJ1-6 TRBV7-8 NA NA TGTGCCAGCAGGAAAGGAGGCCCGGAAAGGTTACCCCTCCACTTT CASRKGGPERLPLHF
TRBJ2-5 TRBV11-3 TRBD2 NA TGTGCCAGCAGCTTAACTAGCGGGGGCCCTGGAGAGACCCAGTACTTC CASSLTSGGPGETQYF
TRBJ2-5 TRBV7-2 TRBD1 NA TGTGCCAGCAGCTTAGGGGGGACAGCCTTCCAAGAGACCCAGTACTTC CASSLGGTAFQETQYF
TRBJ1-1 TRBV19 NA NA TGTGCCAGTAGCAACCGAAAACAGGGATTCCGTCGCACTGAAGCTTTCTTT CASSNRKQGFRRTEAFF
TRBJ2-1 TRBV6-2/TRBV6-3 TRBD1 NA TGTGCCAGCAGTTACTCCAGGACAGGGGGCTTCTTC CASSYSRTGGFF
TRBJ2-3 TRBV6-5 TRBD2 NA TGTGCCAGCAGCGGACTAGCGGGAGGAGAGGATACGCAGTATTTT CASSGLAGGEDTQYF
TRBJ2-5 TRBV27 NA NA TGTGCCAGCAAAGGCAGGGGCTTCTTTCCTCAAGAGACCCAGTACTTC CASKGRGFFPQETQYF